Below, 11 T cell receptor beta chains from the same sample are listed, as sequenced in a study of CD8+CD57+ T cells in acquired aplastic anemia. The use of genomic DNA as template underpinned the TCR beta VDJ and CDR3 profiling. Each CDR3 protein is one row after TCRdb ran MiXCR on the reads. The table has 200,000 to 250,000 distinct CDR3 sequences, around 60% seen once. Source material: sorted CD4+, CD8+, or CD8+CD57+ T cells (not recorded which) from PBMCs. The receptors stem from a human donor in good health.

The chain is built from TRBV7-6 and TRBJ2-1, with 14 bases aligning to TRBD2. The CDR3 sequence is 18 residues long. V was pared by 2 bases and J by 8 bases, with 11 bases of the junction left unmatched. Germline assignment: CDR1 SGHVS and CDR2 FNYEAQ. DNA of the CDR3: TGTGCCAGCAGCTTAAAGGGACTAGCGGGAGCGCATCGGGATGAGCAGTTCTTC. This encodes CASSLKGLAGAHRDEQFF. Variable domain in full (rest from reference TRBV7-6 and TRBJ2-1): GAGVSQSPRYKVTKRGQDVALRCDPISGHVSLYWYRQALGQGPEFLTYFNYEAQQDKSGLPNDRFSAERPEGSISTLTIQRTEQRDSAMYRCASSLKGLAGAHRDEQFFGPGTRLTVL.

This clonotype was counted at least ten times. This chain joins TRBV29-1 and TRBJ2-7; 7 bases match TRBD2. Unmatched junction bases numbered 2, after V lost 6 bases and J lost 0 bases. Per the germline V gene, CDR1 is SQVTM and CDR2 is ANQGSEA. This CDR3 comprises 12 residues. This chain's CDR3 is CSVGRSSYEQYF. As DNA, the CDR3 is TGCAGCGTCGGGAGGAGCTCCTACGAGCAGTACTTC.

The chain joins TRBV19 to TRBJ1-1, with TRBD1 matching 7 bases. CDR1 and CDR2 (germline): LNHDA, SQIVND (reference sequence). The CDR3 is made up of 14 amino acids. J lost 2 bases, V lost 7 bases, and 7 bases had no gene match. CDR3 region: CASIKDRLNTEAFF. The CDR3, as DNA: TGTGCCAGTATAAAGGACAGGTTAAACACTGAAGCTTTCTTT.

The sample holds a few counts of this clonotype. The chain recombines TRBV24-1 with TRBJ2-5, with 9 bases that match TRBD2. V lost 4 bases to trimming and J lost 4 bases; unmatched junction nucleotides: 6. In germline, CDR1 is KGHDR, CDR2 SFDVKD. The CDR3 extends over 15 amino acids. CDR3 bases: TGTGCCACCAGTGAACCACTAGCGGGCCGAGAGACCCAGTACTTC. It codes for CATSEPLAGRETQYF.

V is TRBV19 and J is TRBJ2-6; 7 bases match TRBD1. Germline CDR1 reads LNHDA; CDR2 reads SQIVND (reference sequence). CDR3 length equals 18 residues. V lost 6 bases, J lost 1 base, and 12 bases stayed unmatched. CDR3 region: CASRRTGTVNSGANVLTF. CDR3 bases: TGTGCCAGTAGGAGGACCGGGACAGTGAATTCTGGGGCCAACGTCCTGACTTTC.

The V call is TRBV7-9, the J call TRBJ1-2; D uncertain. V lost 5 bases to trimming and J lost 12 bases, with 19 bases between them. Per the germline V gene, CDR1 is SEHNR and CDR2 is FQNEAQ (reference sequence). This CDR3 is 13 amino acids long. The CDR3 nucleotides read TGTGCCAGCAGCCCGCCTGGAAACTCTGGAAACACCTTC. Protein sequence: CASSPPGNSGNTF.

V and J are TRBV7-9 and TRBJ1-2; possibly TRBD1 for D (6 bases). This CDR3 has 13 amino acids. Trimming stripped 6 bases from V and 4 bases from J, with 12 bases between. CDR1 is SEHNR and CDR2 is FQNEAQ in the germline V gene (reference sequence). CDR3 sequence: CASRRQASYGYTF. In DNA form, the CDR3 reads TGTGCCAGCAGAAGACAGGCGAGCTATGGCTACACCTTC. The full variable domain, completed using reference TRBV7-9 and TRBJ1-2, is DTGVSQNPRHKITKRGQNVTFRCDPISEHNRLYWYRQTLGQGPEFLTYFQNEAQLEKSRLLSDRFSAERPKGSFSTLEIQRTEQGDSAMYLCASRRQASYGYTFGSGTRLTVV.

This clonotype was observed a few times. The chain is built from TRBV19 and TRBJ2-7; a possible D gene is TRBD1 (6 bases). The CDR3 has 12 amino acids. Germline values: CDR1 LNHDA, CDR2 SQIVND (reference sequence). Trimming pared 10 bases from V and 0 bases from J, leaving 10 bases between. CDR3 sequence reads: CATSDSSYEQYF. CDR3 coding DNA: TGTGCCACCTCGGACAGCTCCTACGAGCAGTACTTC. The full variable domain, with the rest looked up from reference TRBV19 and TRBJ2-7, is DGGITQSPKYLFRKEGQNVTLSCEQNLNHDAMYWYRQDPGQGLRLIYYSQIVNDFQKGDIAEGYSVSREKKESFPLTVTSAQKNPTAFYLCATSDSSYEQYFGPGTRLTVT.

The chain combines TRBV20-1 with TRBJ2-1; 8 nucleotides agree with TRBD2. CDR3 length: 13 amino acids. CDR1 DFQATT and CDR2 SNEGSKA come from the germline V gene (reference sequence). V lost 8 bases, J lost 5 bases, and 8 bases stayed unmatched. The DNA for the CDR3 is TGCAGTTTTGCGGGAGGTCATGACAATGAGCAGTTCTTC. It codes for CSFAGGHDNEQFF.

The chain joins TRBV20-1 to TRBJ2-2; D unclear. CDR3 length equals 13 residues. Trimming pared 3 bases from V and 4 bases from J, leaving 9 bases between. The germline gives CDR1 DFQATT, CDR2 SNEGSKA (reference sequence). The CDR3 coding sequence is TGCAGTGCTAGCAGTTTGGGCACCGGGGAGCTGTTTTTT. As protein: CSASSLGTGELFF.

The CDR3 DNA sequence: TGTGCTCCAGGACTAGCGGGGACAACATACGAGCAGTACTTC. Residues: CAPGLAGTTYEQYF. This sequence joins TRBV7-6 and TRBJ2-7; 12 bases align to TRBD2. Germline V gene lookup returns CDR1 SGHVS and CDR2 FNYEAQ. The CDR3 loop spans 14 amino acids.